These T cell receptor beta chains were read from a single sample in a study of patients and donors after allogeneic stem cell transplantation. TCRdb itself ran the RT-PCR reads through MiXCR, one entry per CDR3 protein. The table lists about 160,000 distinct CDR3 sequences, approximately 24% of them singletons. The sample consisted of blood, either unsorted or a sorted T cell fraction (not recorded which). These receptors originate from a human donor who was either an allogeneic HSCT recipient or a stem cell or donor lymphocyte infusion donor (not recorded which). It is not recorded whose cells these are; they may come from a transplant donor. The CDR3 runs from the conserved cysteine through the conserved F or W. Fields, in order: V gene, D gene, J gene, clone size, CDR3 DNA, CDR3 protein. The D gene is left open where the match is weak. Size is omitted from some rows. Given values are once, few, many or a class for expanded clones.

TRBV6-5	NA	TRBJ1-2	many	TGTGCCAGCAGCCGAGACAGCTATGGCTACACCTTC	CASSRDSYGYTF
TRBV12-3/TRBV12-4	NA	TRBJ2-7	NA	TGTGCCAGCAGTTTGTCGGGTCAGGTAGGCGAGCAGTACTTC	CASSLSGQVGEQYF
TRBV29-1	NA	TRBJ2-3	NA	TGCAGCGTAATGGACGGTACGCAGTATTTT	CSVMDGTQYF
TRBV5-1	NA	TRBJ2-3	once	TGCGCCAGCAGGCTTTCCACAGATACGCAGTATTTT	CASRLSTDTQYF
TRBV4-2	NA	TRBJ2-4	NA	TGTGCCAGCAGCCAAGACGACATGGGGGGAAACATTCAGTACTTC	CASSQDDMGGNIQYF
TRBV12-3/TRBV12-4	NA	TRBJ2-3	once	TGTGCCAGCAGCCGCGAATATAACACAGATACGCAGTATTTT	CASSREYNTDTQYF
TRBV10-3	NA	TRBJ1-2	NA	TGTGCCATCAGGCCGGGAGCAGGGGATGGCTACACCTTC	CAIRPGAGDGYTF
TRBV27	NA	TRBJ1-2	many	TGTGCCAGCAGTTCCCTTGACAGGACTGCCAACTATGGCTACACCTTC	CASSSLDRTANYGYTF
TRBV6-2/TRBV6-3	NA	TRBJ2-1	few	TGTGCCAGCACCGAACCTCTTCTCTCCTACAATGAGCAGTTCTTC	CASTEPLLSYNEQFF
TRBV7-9	NA	TRBJ2-7	few	TGTGCCAGCAGCTTTCCGAGCTCCTACGAGCAGTACTTC	CASSFPSSYEQYF
TRBV2	NA	TRBJ2-5	NA	TGTGCCAGCAGCGTCGAGGCGGCTCAAGAGACCCAGTACTTC	CASSVEAAQETQYF
TRBV5-1	TRBD1	TRBJ2-1	few	TGCGCCAGCAGCTTTGGTGGGGACAGTCTGAACAATGAGCAGTTCTTC	CASSFGGDSLNNEQFF
TRBV29-1	TRBD2	TRBJ2-2	NA	TGCAGCGGGATGACTAGCGGGAGTTTCACCGGGGAGCTGTTTTTT	CSGMTSGSFTGELFF